The 22 T cell receptor beta chains below come from one sample, sequenced in a study of T cells in Graves' hyperthyroidism and ophthalmopathy. Regions amplified from RNA transcripts were the TCR beta CDR3 regions. HTBI primers were employed in a first-round RT-PCR of the TCR CDR3. TCRdb re-analysed the multiplex PCR reads in MiXCR, keeping a single row per CDR3 protein. The sample yields around 700,000 distinct CDR3 sequences, roughly a third seen once. The source material was blood. All receptors derive from a woman aged 40 to 50 with Graves' hyperthyroidism.

The chain recombines TRBV4-1 with TRBJ2-3; D uncertain. Germline V CDR1 and CDR2: MGHRA, YSYEKL. Trimming removed 1 base at V and 0 bases at J, with 5 bases between. This CDR3 has 14 residues. This chain's CDR3 is CASSQGESTDTQYF. The CDR3 DNA reads TGCGCCAGCAGCCAAGGCGAGAGCACAGATACGCAGTATTTT.

The chain links TRBV6-6 to TRBJ1-3; 7 bases line up with TRBD1. V was clipped by 6 bases and J by 3 bases; unmatched bases: 8. The CDR3 is 15 residues long. Germline CDR1 and CDR2: MNHNY and SVGAGI (reference sequence). Written as DNA, the CDR3 is TGTGCCAGCAGCCGAGACAGGGCAGTTGGAAACACCATATATTTT. Translated: CASSRDRAVGNTIYF.

This clonotype was seen a handful of times. The chain uses TRBV11-2 and TRBJ2-6, with D maybe TRBD1 (6 bases). CDR1 and CDR2 from the germline V gene are SGHAT and FQNNGV. This CDR3 region has 17 residues. Trimming shortened V by 3 bases and J by 0 bases, and 12 bases separated the two germline ends. The DNA for the CDR3 is TGTGCCAGCAGCTTGTCGGACAGCTTCTCTGGGGCCAACGTCCTGACTTTC. It encodes CASSLSDSFSGANVLTF.

This clonotype was detected many times. This chain connects TRBV7-9 to TRBJ1-1; D gene unclear. V was trimmed by 5 bases and J by 6 bases, leaving 13 bases between them. The CDR3 totals 13 residues. The germline V gene encodes CDR1 SEHNR and CDR2 FQNEAQ (reference sequence). The CDR3 DNA sequence: TGTGCCAGCAGCCCCCCAAGTTTATCTGAAGCTTTCTTT. It specifies CASSPPSLSEAFF.

In this sample, this clonotype turned up many times. The genes are TRBV24-1 and TRBJ2-2; D might be TRBD2 (5 bases). Trimming removed 0 bases from V and 4 bases from J, with 11 bases in between. Germline V gives CDR1 KGHDR, CDR2 SFDVKD. CDR3 length: 16 amino acids. The CDR3 DNA follows: TGTGCCACCAGTGATTTGATCGGGGATGGCACCGGGGAGCTGTTTTTT. Its translation is CATSDLIGDGTGELFF.

This chain uses TRBV11-2 with TRBJ2-7; TRBD2 is a possible D gene (6 bases). The CDR3 length is 16 residues. Germline V lookup: CDR1 SGHAT, CDR2 FQNNGV. Trimming shortened V by 8 bases and J by 1 base, and 21 bases separated the two germline ends. The CDR3 loop reads CASARLDSGKSYEQYF. CDR3 nucleotides: TGTGCCAGCGCCCGCTTGGATAGCGGAAAATCCTACGAGCAGTACTTC.

This clonotype has a count of ten or more. The chain has TRBV29-1 and TRBJ1-6; 7 positions match TRBD1. This CDR3 contains 13 residues. Trimming took 5 bases from V and 5 from J; bases not matched to a gene: 3. Per the germline V gene, CDR1 is SQVTM and CDR2 is ANQGSEA. CDR3 residues: CSVCQGDNSPLHF. CDR3 in DNA: TGCAGCGTTTGCCAGGGGGATAATTCACCCCTCCACTTT.

The chain joins TRBV5-4 to TRBJ2-7; 9 bases agree with TRBD1. CDR1 SGHNT and CDR2 YYREEE come from the germline V gene (reference sequence). V lost 7 bases, J lost 1 base, and 12 bases stayed unmatched. The CDR3 spans 16 residues. DNA of the CDR3: TGTGCCAGCGGAAGGGGGACAGGGACGCAGTCCTACGAGCAGTACTTC. Its protein product is CASGRGTGTQSYEQYF.

This clonotype was observed a handful of times. A much larger clonotype is one base distant, so this may be a read error. V usage is TRBV25-1 and J usage is TRBJ2-7; D may be TRBD2 (5 bases). With 5 bases removed from V and 2 bases from J, the gap between germline ends came to 13 bases. From germline, CDR1 is MGHDK and CDR2 SYGVNS. The CDR3 loop spans 14 amino acids. The CDR3 coding sequence is TGTGCCAGCAGTTCGGGATTCGGCCCCTACGAGCAGTACTTC. Its protein is CASSSGFGPYEQYF.

This clonotype was recorded at least ten times. The rearrangement joins TRBV10-3 to TRBJ2-7; 7 nucleotides agree with TRBD1. With 3 bases clipped from V and 2 bases from J, the junction kept 7 bases outside the gene matches. CDR1 ENHRY and CDR2 SYGVKD come from the germline V gene. The CDR3 has 15 residues. The CDR3 spells CAISDPQGVAYEQYF. The CDR3 DNA follows: TGTGCCATCAGTGACCCCCAGGGGGTAGCCTACGAGCAGTACTTC.

Remarks on this clonotype: Germline is not matched at one junction end, which may reflect a read error. The rearrangement links TRBV7-9 to TRBJ1-1; 11 nucleotides agree with TRBD1. This CDR3 region has 18 residues. Looked up from germline, CDR1 is SEHNR and CDR2 is FQNEAQ (reference sequence). The CDR3 loop reads CASSLGLGTGGRRTEAFF. The CDR3 DNA reads TGCGCCAGCAGCTTGGGATTGGGGACAGGGGGAAGGCGGACTGAAGCTTTCTTT.

This clonotype was counted only a few times. The rearrangement links TRBV20-1 to TRBJ1-1; D not certain. The germline V gene has CDR1 DFQATT and CDR2 SNEGSKA (reference sequence). With 6 bases removed from V and 4 bases from J, the gap between germline ends came to 12 bases. The CDR3 loop spans 12 amino acids. CDR3 nucleotides: TGCAGTGCGAATAGGATGAGCACTGAAGCTTTCTTT. It yields the protein CSANRMSTEAFF.

The J gene is TRBJ1-1, the V gene TRBV7-2; D gene unclear. This CDR3 region has 16 residues. CDR1 is SGHTA and CDR2 is FQGNSA in the germline V gene. Trimming stripped 4 bases from V and 3 bases from J, with 18 bases between. For the CDR3, the DNA is TGTGCCAGCAGCTCCCAGAGGTCAGGTCCCGACACTGAAGCTTTCTTT. Amino acids: CASSSQRSGPDTEAFF.

This clonotype came up many times. V and J are TRBV15 and TRBJ2-6; D gene uncertain. Germline V gene data show CDR1 as LNHNV and CDR2 as YYDKDF (reference sequence). The CDR3 extends over 15 amino acids. Trimming stripped 6 bases from V and 0 bases from J, with 9 bases between. CDR3 protein: CATSMQSSGANVLTF. Written as DNA, the CDR3 is TGTGCCACCAGTATGCAAAGCTCTGGGGCCAACGTCCTGACTTTC.

The CDR3 sequence: CASSYRGQGVRAEAFF. The CDR3 region has the DNA TGTGCCAGCAGCTACCGGGGACAGGGGGTTCGAGCTGAAGCTTTCTTT. The V gene is TRBV7-2, the J gene TRBJ1-1; 11 bases align to TRBD1. CDR3 size: 16 residues. J lost 6 bases, V lost 4 bases, and 10 bases had no gene match. The V gene's germline CDR1 is SGHTA and CDR2 FQGNSA.

The chain uses TRBV12-3 or TRBV12-4 and TRBJ2-7, with D possibly being TRBD1 (6 bases). The CDR3 runs to 12 residues. Between the trimmed V and J ends, which lost 3 bases and 10 bases, there was a span of 13 bases. This chain's CDR3 is CASSLEVGAQYF. In DNA, the CDR3 is TGTGCCAGCAGTTTGGAGGTGGGGGCCCAGTACTTC.

The table lists this clonotype with many counts. The rearrangement joins TRBV2 to TRBJ1-5; D possibly corresponds to TRBD1 (5 bases). Germline V CDR1 and CDR2: SNHLY, FYNNEI. CDR3 length: 14 amino acids. V was cut by 7 bases and J by 3 bases, with 13 bases left in between. CDR3 residues: CASTGEYTNQPQHF. The DNA of the CDR3 is TGTGCCAGCACGGGGGAGTATACCAATCAGCCCCAGCATTTT.

This clonotype was counted at least ten times. The chain couples TRBV10-1 to TRBJ1-6; D remains unclear. The CDR3 spans 15 residues. Trimming pared 3 bases from V and 7 bases from J, leaving 13 bases between. From germline, CDR1 is WNHNN and CDR2 SYGVQD (reference sequence). CDR3: CASSDGVQSNSPLHF. Here the CDR3 DNA reads TGCGCCAGCAGTGATGGAGTCCAGTCGAATTCACCCCTCCACTTT.

This clonotype has more than one count but fewer than ten. The CDR3 protein is CASSQDLTGDLTEAFF. The DNA for the CDR3 is TGTGCCAGCAGCCAAGATCTAACAGGTGACCTGACGGAGGCTTTCTTT. This chain uses TRBV9 with TRBJ1-1; D perhaps matches TRBD1 (5 bases). V lost 4 bases and J lost 11, with 27 bases in between. This CDR3 contains 16 residues. Looked up from germline, CDR1 is SGDLS and CDR2 is YYNGEE.

The chain recombines TRBV7-8 with TRBJ1-3; D uncertain. The V end was cut by 1 base, the J end by 0 bases, with 10 bases between. Germline V gives CDR1 SGHVS, CDR2 FQNEAQ. The CDR3 is made up of 16 amino acids. The CDR3 bases are TGTGCCAGCAGCTTAGGGAGCTCCCGCTCTGGAAACACCATATATTTT. It is translated as CASSLGSSRSGNTIYF.

The V and J genes are TRBV5-1 and TRBJ2-5, with a weak D call TRBD1 (5 bases). The J call could be wrong; TRBJ2-7 is a better fit for the DNA end. The germline V gene has CDR1 SGHRS and CDR2 YFSETQ. This CDR3 is 14 amino acids long. CDR3 coding DNA: TGCGCCAGCAGCTTGTTGCGGACAAGATACGAGCAGTACTTC. Protein: CASSLLRTRYEQYF.

This clonotype came up a few times. V is TRBV5-1 and J is TRBJ1-1; D gene ambiguous. There are 14 residues in the CDR3. Trimming removed 0 bases from V and 6 bases from J, with 12 bases in between. Germline V CDR1 and CDR2: SGHRS, YFSETQ. CDR3 DNA sequence: TGCGCCAGCAGCTTGGAGGTGGCGACCTCTGAAGCTTTCTTT. This translates into CASSLEVATSEAFF.